This record covers a single T cell receptor beta chain. This entry belongs to a study of blood T cell repertoires in COVID-19. Profiled with immunoSEQ multiplex PCR; TCRdb holds only in-frame clones, not every one. The data show approximately 120,000 clones, roughly 80% seen once. Germline V gene sequence: CDR1 SGDLS, CDR2 YYNGEE. The CDR3 sequence is 15 residues long. V was cut by 6 bases and J by 3 bases, with 19 bases left in between. V usage is TRBV9 and J usage is TRBJ2-7; D not certain. The sequenced material came from peripheral blood. This TCR came from a human donor in a cohort sampled during active or convalescent COVID-19. CDR3 sequence reads: CASTKLGPEDYEQYF. CDR3 nucleotides: TGTGCCAGCACCAAACTGGGCCCGGAAGACTACGAGCAGTACTTC.